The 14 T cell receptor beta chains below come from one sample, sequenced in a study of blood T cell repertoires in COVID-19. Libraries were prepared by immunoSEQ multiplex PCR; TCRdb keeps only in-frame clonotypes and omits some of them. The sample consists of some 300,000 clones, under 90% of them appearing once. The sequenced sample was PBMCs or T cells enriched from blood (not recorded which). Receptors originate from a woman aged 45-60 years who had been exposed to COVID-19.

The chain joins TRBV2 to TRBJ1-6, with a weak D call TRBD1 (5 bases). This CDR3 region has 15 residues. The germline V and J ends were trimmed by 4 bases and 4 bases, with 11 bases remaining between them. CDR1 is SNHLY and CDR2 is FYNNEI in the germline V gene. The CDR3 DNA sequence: TGTGCCAGCAGTGTCTTAGACAGTTATAATTCACCCCTCCACTTT. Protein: CASSVLDSYNSPLHF.

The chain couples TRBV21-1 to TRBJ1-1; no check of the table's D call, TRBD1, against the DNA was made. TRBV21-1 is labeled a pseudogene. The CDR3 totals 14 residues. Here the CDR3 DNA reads TGTGCCAGCAGCGACCGGGACAGGGGCACTGAAGCTTTCTTT. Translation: CASSDRDRGTEAFF.

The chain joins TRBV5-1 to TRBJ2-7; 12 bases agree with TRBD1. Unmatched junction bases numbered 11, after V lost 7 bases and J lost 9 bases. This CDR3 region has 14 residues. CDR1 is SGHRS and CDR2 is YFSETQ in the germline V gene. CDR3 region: CASQTGTGGLGQYF. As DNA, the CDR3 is TGCGCCAGCCAAACCGGGACAGGGGGCTTGGGGCAGTACTTC.

The CDR3 nucleotides read TGTGCCAGCAGTGCAATGACAGGCCCGAGGGGGGAGACCCAGTACTTC. The encoded protein is CASSAMTGPRGETQYF. V gene TRBV25-1 combines with J gene TRBJ2-5, with a tentative D call TRBD1 (6 bases). The CDR3 is 16 amino acids. V was trimmed by 4 bases and J by 5 bases, leaving 20 bases between them. Germline CDR1 MGHDK, CDR2 SYGVNS.

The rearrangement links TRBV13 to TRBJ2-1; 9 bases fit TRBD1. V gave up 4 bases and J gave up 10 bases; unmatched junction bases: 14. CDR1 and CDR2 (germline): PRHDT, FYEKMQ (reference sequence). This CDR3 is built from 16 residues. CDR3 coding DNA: TGTGCCAGCAGCTCCCGAACCGGGACAGGGATTGGGGAGCAGTTCTTC. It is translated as CASSSRTGTGIGEQFF.

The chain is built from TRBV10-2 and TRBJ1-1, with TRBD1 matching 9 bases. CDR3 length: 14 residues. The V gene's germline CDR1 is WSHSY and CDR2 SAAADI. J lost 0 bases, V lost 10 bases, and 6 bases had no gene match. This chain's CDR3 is CATGQGRMNTEAFF. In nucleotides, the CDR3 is TGCGCCACGGGACAGGGTAGGATGAACACTGAAGCTTTCTTT.

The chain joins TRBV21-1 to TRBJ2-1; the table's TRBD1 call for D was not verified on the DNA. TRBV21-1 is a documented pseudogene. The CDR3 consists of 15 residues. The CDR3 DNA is TGTGCCAGCAGCAAAAGGGACAGGGGTTACAATGAGCAGTTCTTC. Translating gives CASSKRDRGYNEQFF.

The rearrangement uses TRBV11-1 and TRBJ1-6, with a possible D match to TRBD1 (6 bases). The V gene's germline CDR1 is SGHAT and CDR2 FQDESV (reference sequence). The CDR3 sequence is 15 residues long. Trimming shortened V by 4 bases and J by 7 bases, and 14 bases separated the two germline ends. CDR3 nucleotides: TGTGCCAGCAGCTCAGGGGCGTGGGGGAATTCACCCCTCCACTTT. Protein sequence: CASSSGAWGNSPLHF. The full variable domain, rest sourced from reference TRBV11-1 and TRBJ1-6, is EAEVAQSPRYKITEKSQAVAFWCDPISGHATLYWYRQILGQGPELLVQFQDESVVDDSQLPKDRFSAERLKGVDSTLKIQPAELGDSAMYLCASSSGAWGNSPLHFGNGTRLTVT.

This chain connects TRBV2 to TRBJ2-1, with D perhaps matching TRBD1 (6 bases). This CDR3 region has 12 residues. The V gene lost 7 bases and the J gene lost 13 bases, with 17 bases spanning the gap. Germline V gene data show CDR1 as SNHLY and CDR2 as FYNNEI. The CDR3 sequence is CASNKDSGGQFF. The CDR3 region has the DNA TGTGCCAGCAACAAGGACAGTGGCGGCCAGTTCTTC. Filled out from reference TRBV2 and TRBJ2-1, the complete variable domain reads EPEVTQTPSHQVTQMGQEVILRCVPISNHLYFYWYRQILGQKVEFLVSFYNNEISEKSEIFDDQFSVERPDGSNFTLKIRSTKLEDSAMYFCASNKDSGGQFFGPGTRLTVL.

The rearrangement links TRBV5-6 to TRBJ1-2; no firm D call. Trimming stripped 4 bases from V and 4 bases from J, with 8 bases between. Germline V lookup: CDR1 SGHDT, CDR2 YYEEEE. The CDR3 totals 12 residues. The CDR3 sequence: CASSRELYGYTF. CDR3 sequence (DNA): TGTGCCAGCAGCCGGGAGCTCTATGGCTACACCTTC.

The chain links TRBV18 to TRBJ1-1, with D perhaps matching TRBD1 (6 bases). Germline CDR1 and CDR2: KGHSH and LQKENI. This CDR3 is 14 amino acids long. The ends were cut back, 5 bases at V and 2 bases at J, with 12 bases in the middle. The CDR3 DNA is TGTGCCAGCTCATCACGGACAGACAACACTGAAGCTTTCTTT. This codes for CASSSRTDNTEAFF.

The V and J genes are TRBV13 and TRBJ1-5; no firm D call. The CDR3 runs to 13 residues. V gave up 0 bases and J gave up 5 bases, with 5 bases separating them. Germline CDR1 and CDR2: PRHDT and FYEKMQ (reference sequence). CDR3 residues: CASSLGSDQPQHF. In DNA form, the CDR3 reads TGTGCCAGCAGCTTAGGTTCGGATCAGCCCCAGCATTTT.

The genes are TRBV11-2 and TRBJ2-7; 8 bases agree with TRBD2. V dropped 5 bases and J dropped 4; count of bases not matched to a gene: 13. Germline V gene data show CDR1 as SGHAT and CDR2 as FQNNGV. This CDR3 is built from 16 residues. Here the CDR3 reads CASSRPWGRGVYEQYF. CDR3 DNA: TGTGCCAGCAGCCGACCCTGGGGGCGGGGGGTATACGAGCAGTACTTC.

The CDR3 loop reads CASSARDSGYEQYF. CDR3 DNA: TGTGCCAGCAGCGCCAGGGACAGTGGTTACGAGCAGTACTTC. The chain couples TRBV7-9 to TRBJ2-7, with 7 bases lining up with TRBD1. The CDR3 runs 14 residues. V was pared by 5 bases and J by 4 bases, with 8 bases of the junction left unmatched. Germline CDR1 is SEHNR and CDR2 is FQNEAQ (reference sequence).